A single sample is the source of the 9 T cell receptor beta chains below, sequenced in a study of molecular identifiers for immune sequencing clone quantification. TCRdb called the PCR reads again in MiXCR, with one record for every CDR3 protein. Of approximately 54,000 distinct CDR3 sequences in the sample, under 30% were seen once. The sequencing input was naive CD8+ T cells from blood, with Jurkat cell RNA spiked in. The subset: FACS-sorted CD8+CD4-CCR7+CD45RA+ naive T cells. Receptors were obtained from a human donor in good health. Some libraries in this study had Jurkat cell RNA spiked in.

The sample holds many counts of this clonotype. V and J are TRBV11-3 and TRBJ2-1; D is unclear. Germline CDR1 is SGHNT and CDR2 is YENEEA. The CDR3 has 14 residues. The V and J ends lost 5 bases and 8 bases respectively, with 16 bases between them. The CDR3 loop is CASSTGDTIDEQFF. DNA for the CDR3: TGTGCCAGCAGCACCGGAGACACTATTGATGAGCAGTTCTTC.

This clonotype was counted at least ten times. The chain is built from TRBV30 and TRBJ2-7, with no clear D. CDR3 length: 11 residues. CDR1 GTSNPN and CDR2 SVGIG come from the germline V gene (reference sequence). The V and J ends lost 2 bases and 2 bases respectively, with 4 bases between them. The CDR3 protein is CAWSSTYEQYF. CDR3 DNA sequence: TGTGCCTGGAGTAGTACCTACGAGCAGTACTTC.

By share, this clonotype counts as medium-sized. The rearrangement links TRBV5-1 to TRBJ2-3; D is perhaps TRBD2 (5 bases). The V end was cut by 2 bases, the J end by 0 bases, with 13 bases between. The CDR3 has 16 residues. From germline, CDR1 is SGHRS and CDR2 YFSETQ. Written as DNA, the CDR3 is TGCGCCAGCAGCTTCGGACTCTTATCTAGCACAGATACGCAGTATTTT. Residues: CASSFGLLSSTDTQYF. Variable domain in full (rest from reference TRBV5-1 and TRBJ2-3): KAGVTQTPRYLIKTRGQQVTLSCSPISGHRSVSWYQQTPGQGLQFLFEYFSETQRNKGNFPGRFSGRQFSNSRSEMNVSTLELGDSALYLCASSFGLLSSTDTQYFGPGTRLTVL.

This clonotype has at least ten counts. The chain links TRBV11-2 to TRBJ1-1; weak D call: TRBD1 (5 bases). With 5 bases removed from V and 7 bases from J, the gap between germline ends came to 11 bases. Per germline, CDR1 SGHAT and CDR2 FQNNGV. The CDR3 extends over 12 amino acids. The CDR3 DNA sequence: TGTGCCAGCAGCCCCCAGGGATTTGAAGCTTTCTTT. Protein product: CASSPQGFEAFF.

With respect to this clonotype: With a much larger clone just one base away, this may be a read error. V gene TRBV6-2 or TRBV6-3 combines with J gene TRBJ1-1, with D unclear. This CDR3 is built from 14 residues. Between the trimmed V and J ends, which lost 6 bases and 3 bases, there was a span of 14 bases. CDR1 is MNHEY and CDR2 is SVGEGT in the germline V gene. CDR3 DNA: TGTGCCAGCAGCTTCAAGGGTTTGGACACTGAAGCTTTCTTT. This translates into CASSFKGLDTEAFF.

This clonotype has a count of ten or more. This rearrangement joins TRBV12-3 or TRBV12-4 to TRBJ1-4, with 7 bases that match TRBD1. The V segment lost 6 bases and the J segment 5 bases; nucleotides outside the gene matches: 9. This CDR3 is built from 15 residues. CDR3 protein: CASRLTGKENEKLFF. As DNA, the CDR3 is TGTGCCAGCAGGTTGACAGGGAAAGAGAATGAAAAACTGTTTTTT.

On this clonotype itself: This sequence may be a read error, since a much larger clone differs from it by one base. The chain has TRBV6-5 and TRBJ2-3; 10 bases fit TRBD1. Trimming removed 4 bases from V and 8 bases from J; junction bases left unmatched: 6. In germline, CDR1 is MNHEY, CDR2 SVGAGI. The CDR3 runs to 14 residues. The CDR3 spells CASSWDRGGGTQYF. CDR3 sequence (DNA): TGTGCCAGCAGTTGGGACAGGGGAGGCGGTACGCAGTATTTT.

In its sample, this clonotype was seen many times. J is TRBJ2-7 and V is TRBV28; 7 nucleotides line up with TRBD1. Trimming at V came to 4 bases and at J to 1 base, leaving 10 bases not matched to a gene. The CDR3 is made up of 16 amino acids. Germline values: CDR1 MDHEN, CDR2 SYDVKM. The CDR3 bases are TGTGCCAGCAGTTCCTCCGACAGGGCTTTTTCCTACGAGCAGTACTTC. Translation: CASSSSDRAFSYEQYF.

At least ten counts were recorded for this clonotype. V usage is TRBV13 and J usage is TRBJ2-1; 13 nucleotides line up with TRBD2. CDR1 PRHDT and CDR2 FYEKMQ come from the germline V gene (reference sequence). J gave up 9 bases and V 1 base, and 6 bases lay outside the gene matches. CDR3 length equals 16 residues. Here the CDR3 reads CASSLALAGGRGEQFF. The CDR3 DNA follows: TGTGCCAGCAGCTTAGCACTAGCGGGGGGGAGAGGTGAGCAGTTCTTC.